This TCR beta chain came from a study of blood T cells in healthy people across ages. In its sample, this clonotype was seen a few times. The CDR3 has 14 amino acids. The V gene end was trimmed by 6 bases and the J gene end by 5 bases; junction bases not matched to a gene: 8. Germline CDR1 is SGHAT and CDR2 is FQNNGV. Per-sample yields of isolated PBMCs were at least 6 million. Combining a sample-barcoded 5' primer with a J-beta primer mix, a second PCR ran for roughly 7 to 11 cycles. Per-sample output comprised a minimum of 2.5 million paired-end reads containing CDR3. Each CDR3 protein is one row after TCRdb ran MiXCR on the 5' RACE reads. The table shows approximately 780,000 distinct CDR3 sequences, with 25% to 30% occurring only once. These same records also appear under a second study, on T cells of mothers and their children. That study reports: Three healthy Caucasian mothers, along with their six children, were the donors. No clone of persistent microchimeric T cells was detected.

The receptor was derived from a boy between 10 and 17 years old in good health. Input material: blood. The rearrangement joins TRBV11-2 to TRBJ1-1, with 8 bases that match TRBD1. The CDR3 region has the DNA TGTGCCAGCAGTTGGACAGGGAGGGGAACTGAAGCTTTCTTT. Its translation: CASSWTGRGTEAFF.